This T cell receptor beta chain was captured by sequencing in a study of T cell responses to AZD1222 COVID-19 vaccine. Study conclusions and caveats: Across spike, vaccine-associated CD4 TCRs were found, dominant at 160-218 and 743-854. Baseline seropositives among AZD1222 recipients totaled only 5 to 7. In a largely white British group with more females than males, clonal diversity was possibly underestimated.

A word on this clone: Its antigen is unidentified.

This CDR3 is built from 16 residues. The germline V and J ends were trimmed by 4 bases and 0 bases, with 14 bases remaining between them. CDR1 is SGHDT and CDR2 is YYEEEE in the germline V gene. Sequencing used immunoSEQ multiplex PCR; TCRdb keeps in-frame clones, though not all of them. The sample consists of about 150,000 clones, around 90% of them appearing once. The input for sequencing was peripheral blood, taken on day 0 of AZD1222 vaccination. The origin of this receptor is an adult in good health. The chain uses TRBV5-6 and TRBJ2-1; D is unclear. The CDR3 DNA reads TGTGCCAGCAGCGATTTGTGGGTAGGCTCCTACAATGAGCAGTTCTTC. Translation gives CASSDLWVGSYNEQFF.